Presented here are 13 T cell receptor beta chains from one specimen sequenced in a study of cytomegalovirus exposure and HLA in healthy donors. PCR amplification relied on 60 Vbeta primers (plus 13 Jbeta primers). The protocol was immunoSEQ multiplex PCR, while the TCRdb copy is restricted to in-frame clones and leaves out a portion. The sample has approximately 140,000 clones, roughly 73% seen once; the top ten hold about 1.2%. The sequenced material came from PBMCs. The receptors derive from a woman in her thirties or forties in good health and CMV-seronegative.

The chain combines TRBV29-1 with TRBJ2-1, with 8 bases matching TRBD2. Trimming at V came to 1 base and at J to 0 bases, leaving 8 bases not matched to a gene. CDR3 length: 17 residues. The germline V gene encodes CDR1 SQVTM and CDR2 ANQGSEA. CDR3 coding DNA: TGCAGCGTTGAAGGGCTATACGGGGGGGCCTCCTACAATGAGCAGTTCTTC. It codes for CSVEGLYGGASYNEQFF.

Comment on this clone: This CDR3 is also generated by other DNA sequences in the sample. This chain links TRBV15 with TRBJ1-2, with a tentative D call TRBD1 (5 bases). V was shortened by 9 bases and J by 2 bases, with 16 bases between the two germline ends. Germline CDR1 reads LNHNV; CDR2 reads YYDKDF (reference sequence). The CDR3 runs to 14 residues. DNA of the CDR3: TGTGCCACACGCACAGGATACGAGAACTATGGCTACACCTTC. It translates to CATRTGYENYGYTF.

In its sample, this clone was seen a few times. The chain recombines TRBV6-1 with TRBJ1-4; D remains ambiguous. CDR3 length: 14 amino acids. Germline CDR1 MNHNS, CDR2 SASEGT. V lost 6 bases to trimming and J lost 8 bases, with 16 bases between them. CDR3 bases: TGTGCCAGCAGCCAGGACTTTTGGAACGAAAAACTGTTTTTT. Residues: CASSQDFWNEKLFF.

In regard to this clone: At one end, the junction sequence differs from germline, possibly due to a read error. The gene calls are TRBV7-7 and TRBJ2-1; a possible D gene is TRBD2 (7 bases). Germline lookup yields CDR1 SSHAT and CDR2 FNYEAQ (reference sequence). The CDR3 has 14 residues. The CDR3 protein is CASSPKGGADEQFF. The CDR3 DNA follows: TGTGCTAGCAGCCCGAAAGGGGGGGCAGATGAGCAGTTCTTC.

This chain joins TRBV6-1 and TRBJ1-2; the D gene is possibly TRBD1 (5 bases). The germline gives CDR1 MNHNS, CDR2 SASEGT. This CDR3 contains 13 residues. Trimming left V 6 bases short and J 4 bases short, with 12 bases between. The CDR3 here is CASRTANLYGYTF. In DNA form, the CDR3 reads TGTGCCAGCAGGACAGCGAACCTCTATGGCTACACCTTC.

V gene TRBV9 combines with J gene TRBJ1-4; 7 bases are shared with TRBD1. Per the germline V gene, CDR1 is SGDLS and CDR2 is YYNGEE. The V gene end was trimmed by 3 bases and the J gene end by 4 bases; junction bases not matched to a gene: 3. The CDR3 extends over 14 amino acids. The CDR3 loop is CASSETGINEKLFF. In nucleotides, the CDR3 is TGTGCCAGCAGCGAGACAGGGATTAATGAAAAACTGTTTTTT.

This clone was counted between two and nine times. In DNA form, the CDR3 reads TGCGCCAGCAGCTTCGGGGGGAACTCCTACGAGCAGTACTTC. It is translated as CASSFGGNSYEQYF. V is TRBV5-1 and J is TRBJ2-7; 7 bases agree with TRBD2. V lost 2 bases and J lost 0; bases outside the gene matches: 2. Germline V lookup: CDR1 SGHRS, CDR2 YFSETQ. The CDR3 length is 14 residues. The full variable domain, its missing parts supplied by reference TRBV5-1 and TRBJ2-7, is KAGVTQTPRYLIKTRGQQVTLSCSPISGHRSVSWYQQTPGQGLQFLFEYFSETQRNKGNFPGRFSGRQFSNSRSEMNVSTLELGDSALYLCASSFGGNSYEQYFGPGTRLTVT.

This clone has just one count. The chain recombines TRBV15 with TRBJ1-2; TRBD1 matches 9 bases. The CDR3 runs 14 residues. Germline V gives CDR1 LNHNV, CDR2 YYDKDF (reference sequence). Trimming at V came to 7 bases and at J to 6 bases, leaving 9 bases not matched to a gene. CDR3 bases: TGTGCCACCACCGTGGACAGGGGATTAGATGGCTACACCTTC. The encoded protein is CATTVDRGLDGYTF.

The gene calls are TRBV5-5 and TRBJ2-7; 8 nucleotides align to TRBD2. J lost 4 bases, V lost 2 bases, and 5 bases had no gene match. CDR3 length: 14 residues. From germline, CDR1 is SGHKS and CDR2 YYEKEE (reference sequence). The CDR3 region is CASSLASGGYEQYV. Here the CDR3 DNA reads TGTGCCAGCAGCTTAGCCTCGGGGGGGTACGAGCAGTACGTC.

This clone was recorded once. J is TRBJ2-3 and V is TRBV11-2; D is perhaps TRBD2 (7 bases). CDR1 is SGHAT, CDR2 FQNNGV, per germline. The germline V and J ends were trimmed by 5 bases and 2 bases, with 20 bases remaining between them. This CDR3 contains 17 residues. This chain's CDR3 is CASSKGGPDPLTDTQYF. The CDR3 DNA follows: TGTGCCAGCAGCAAGGGGGGGCCCGACCCCCTCACAGATACGCAGTATTTT.

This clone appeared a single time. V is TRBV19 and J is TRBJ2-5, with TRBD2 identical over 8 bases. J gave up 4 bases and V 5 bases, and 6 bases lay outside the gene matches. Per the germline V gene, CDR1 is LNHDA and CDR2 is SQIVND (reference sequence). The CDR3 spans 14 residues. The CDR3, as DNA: TGTGCCAGTAGTGCATCACTAGCGGCAGAGACCCAGTACTTC. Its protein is CASSASLAAETQYF.

CDR3 in DNA: TGTGCCAGCAGTTTGAGTCAGGGGATCGATGAGCAGTTCTTC. Its protein product is CASSLSQGIDEQFF. The chain couples TRBV28 to TRBJ2-1, with a possible D match to TRBD1 (6 bases). CDR3 length: 14 amino acids. The V end was cut by 3 bases, the J end by 8 bases, with 14 bases between. Germline loops: CDR1 MDHEN, CDR2 SYDVKM.

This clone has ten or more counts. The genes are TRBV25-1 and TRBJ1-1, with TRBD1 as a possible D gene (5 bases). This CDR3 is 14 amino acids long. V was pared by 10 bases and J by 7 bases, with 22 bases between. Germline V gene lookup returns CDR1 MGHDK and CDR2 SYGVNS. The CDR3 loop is CATLPGQGPHEAFF. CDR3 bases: TGTGCCACCCTCCCGGGTCAGGGCCCCCATGAAGCTTTCTTT.